These 10 T cell receptor beta chains were sequenced from one sample in a study of identical twins' blood T cells. TCRdb redid the calling of the 5' RACE reads with MiXCR, one entry per CDR3 protein. The table records fewer than 450,000 distinct CDR3 sequences, approximately 30% of them present only once. The sequencing input was PBMCs. These receptors originate from a woman between 18 and 55 years old in good health.

This clonotype was seen a few times. V is TRBV20-1 and J is TRBJ2-7; TRBD2 aligns across 8 bases. The V gene end was trimmed by 0 bases and the J gene end by 9 bases; junction bases not matched to a gene: 13. The CDR3 covers 15 residues. Per germline, CDR1 DFQATT and CDR2 SNEGSKA (reference sequence). The CDR3 DNA reads as TGCAGTGCTAGAGATCAATCTAGCGGGCAGAAGGGGCAGTACTTC. It yields the protein CSARDQSSGQKGQYF.

Regarding this clonotype: One junction end does not reproduce the germline sequence, and a read error may be involved. The CDR3 here is CAGSFNNEQFF. The CDR3 region has the DNA TGTGCCGGCAGCTTCAACAATGAGCAGTTCTTC. The chain is built from TRBV7-9 and TRBJ2-1; no clear D. Germline V lookup: CDR1 SEHNR, CDR2 FQNEAQ (reference sequence). The CDR3 spans 11 residues.

This clonotype was found a few times. This chain connects TRBV19 to TRBJ2-1; 13 bases agree with TRBD2. This CDR3 is built from 16 residues. Germline trimming cut 5 bases from V and 8 bases from J; bases unmatched to any gene: 9. Germline values: CDR1 LNHDA, CDR2 SQIVND (reference sequence). The CDR3 DNA follows: TGTGCCAGTAGTCAACTAGCGGGGGGGCCCCGGGATGAGCAGTTCTTC. It yields the protein CASSQLAGGPRDEQFF.

Note on this clonotype: A junction end diverges from the germline sequence, so it may reflect a read error. This chain links TRBV29-1 with TRBJ1-2; D remains unclear. Germline V gives CDR1 SQVTM, CDR2 ANQGSEA. CDR3 length: 13 residues. The CDR3 region has the DNA TGCAGCGTTCGGAGTGGTGCTAACTATGGCCACACCTTC. Amino acids: CSVRSGANYGHTF.

This clonotype was detected only a few times. This chain links TRBV12-3 or TRBV12-4 with TRBJ2-3; D may be TRBD1 (6 bases). The CDR3 spans 15 residues. Trimming removed 3 bases at V and 4 bases at J, with 14 bases between. The CDR3 is CASSFMGQGADTQYF. As DNA, the CDR3 is TGTGCCAGCAGTTTTATGGGACAAGGGGCAGATACGCAGTATTTT.

In its sample, this clonotype was seen many times. CDR3 sequence (DNA): TGTGCCAGCAGTTACTGGACAACGGGAACTGAAGCTTTCTTT. Its protein is CASSYWTTGTEAFF. V gene TRBV6-2 or TRBV6-3 combines with J gene TRBJ1-1, with a weak D call TRBD1 (5 bases). In germline, CDR1 is MNHEY, CDR2 SVGEGT. This CDR3 has 14 amino acids. V was pared by 1 base and J by 5 bases, with 11 bases between.

This chain connects TRBV20-1 to TRBJ2-7; 15 nucleotides match TRBD2. Germline CDR1 is DFQATT and CDR2 is SNEGSKA (reference sequence). V lost 6 bases and J lost 7; bases outside the gene matches: 4. This CDR3 is built from 13 residues. Here the CDR3 DNA reads TGCAGTGCGATCGGGACTAGCGGGAGGGAGCAGTACTTC. Translated: CSAIGTSGREQYF.

DNA of the CDR3: TGTGCCAGCGGCCCCTCGGTGGAGAGCGATGCCGGGGAGCTGTTTTTT. As protein: CASGPSVESDAGELFF. This rearrangement joins TRBV7-9 to TRBJ2-2; D uncertain. Germline V gene lookup returns CDR1 SEHNR and CDR2 FQNEAQ (reference sequence). The CDR3 consists of 16 residues. Deletions cut 8 bases from V and 6 bases from J, with 22 bases between.

A few counts support this clonotype. The CDR3 nucleotides are TGTGCCAGCAGCCAGGCCAACAGGGGATGGAGTGAAGCTTTCTTT. As protein: CASSQANRGWSEAFF. The chain combines TRBV3-1 with TRBJ1-1; TRBD1 matches 7 bases. This CDR3 is 15 amino acids long. Germline-derived CDR1 and CDR2 are LGHDT and YNNKEL (reference sequence). V dropped 3 bases and J dropped 7; count of bases not matched to a gene: 11. Together with reference TRBV3-1 and TRBJ1-1, the CDR3 gives the full variable domain: DTAVSQTPKYLVTQMGNDKSIKCEQNLGHDTMYWYKQDSKKFLKIMFSYNNKELIINETVPNRFSPKSPDKAHLNLHINSLELGDSAVYFCASSQANRGWSEAFFGQGTRLTVV.

The V and J genes are TRBV15 and TRBJ2-5; no clear D gene. This CDR3 is 14 amino acids long. The ends were cut back, 1 base at V and 4 bases at J, with 10 bases in the middle. The germline CDR1 and CDR2 sequences are LNHNV and YYDKDF (reference sequence). The CDR3 region is CATSRGGMGETQYF. DNA of the CDR3: TGTGCCACCAGCAGAGGTGGTATGGGAGAGACCCAGTACTTC.